This entry is about one T cell receptor (beta chain). These data come from a study of CD8+ T cells in alopecia areata. The treatment is: oral pan-JAK inhibitor, 5-10 mg twice daily. In each case, RNA was isolated and then reverse transcribed into cDNA as the sequencing template. The method was immunoSEQ multiplex PCR; TCRdb's version includes in-frame clones alone and lacks a portion of them. The sample contains roughly 99,000 clones, less than 90% of which appear only once. Per germline, CDR1 MNHNS and CDR2 SASEGT. V lost 7 bases and J lost 4, with 14 bases in between. The CDR3 length is 14 residues. Sequenced here: CD8+ T cells sorted from blood, sampled at week 24, from a patient treated with tofacitinib. The sequence derives from a human donor with alopecia areata. The chain couples TRBV6-1 to TRBJ2-1; no reliable D call. The CDR3 DNA reads TGTGCCAGCACCCCCCGCCCCGCATACAATGAGCAGTTCTTC. It encodes CASTPRPAYNEQFF.